Listed below are T cell receptor beta chains from one sample, sequenced in a study of blood T cell repertoires in COVID-19. Assay: immunoSEQ multiplex PCR; the TCRdb copy retains only in-frame clones and omits some. The sample includes a few hundred thousand clones, 88% of them seen just once. The sequencing sample was made of peripheral blood. These receptors originate from a man in his 60s who had recovered from COVID-19. CDR3s include the opening cysteine and the closing phenylalanine or tryptophan. A D gene is named only where the DNA matches it firmly.

J gene,D gene,V gene,CDR3 DNA,CDR3 protein
TRBJ2-1,TRBD2,TRBV9,TGTGCCAGCAGCCCCATAGCGGGGGCCTACAATGAGCAGTTCTTC,CASSPIAGAYNEQFF
TRBJ2-5,.,TRBV30,TGTGCCTGGAGAGCGGGAGAGACCCAGTACTTC,CAWRAGETQYF
TRBJ2-5,.,TRBV6-2/TRBV6-3,TGTGCCAGCAGTTACCCTCCTGGGGCCCAAGAGACCCAGTACTTC,CASSYPPGAQETQYF
TRBJ2-7,TRBD2,TRBV18,TGTGCCAGCTCATCTACTAGCGGGGGGACCTACGAGCAGTACTTC,CASSSTSGGTYEQYF
TRBJ1-1,.,TRBV19,TGTGCCAGTAGTATAGGTCGACAGATGAACACTGAAGCTTTCTTT,CASSIGRQMNTEAFF
TRBJ2-7,TRBD2,TRBV7-2,TGTGCCAGCAGCGCGACGCCCGCTAGCGGTACCTACGAGCAGTACTTC,CASSATPASGTYEQYF
TRBJ2-1,.,TRBV5-6,TGTGCCAGCAGCTTGTGGGCCCGGTTGCAGGTGTACAATGAGCAGTTCTTC,CASSLWARLQVYNEQFF
TRBJ2-1,.,TRBV18,TGTGCCAGCTCACCACCGAGCGCGGGGGCCGGGGCGGTTGAGCAGTTCTTC,CASSPPSAGAGAVEQFF
TRBJ2-7,.,TRBV12-3/TRBV12-4,TGTGCCAGCAGCCTCTTCAGGGACGAGCAGTACTTC,CASSLFRDEQYF
TRBJ2-7,TRBD1,TRBV9,TGTGCCAGCAGCGCGGAGGACAGGGTCCTTCACTTC,CASSAEDRVLHF
TRBJ2-7,TRBD1,TRBV19,TGTGCCAGTAGTCCGGGACAGAGATACGAGCAGTACTTC,CASSPGQRYEQYF